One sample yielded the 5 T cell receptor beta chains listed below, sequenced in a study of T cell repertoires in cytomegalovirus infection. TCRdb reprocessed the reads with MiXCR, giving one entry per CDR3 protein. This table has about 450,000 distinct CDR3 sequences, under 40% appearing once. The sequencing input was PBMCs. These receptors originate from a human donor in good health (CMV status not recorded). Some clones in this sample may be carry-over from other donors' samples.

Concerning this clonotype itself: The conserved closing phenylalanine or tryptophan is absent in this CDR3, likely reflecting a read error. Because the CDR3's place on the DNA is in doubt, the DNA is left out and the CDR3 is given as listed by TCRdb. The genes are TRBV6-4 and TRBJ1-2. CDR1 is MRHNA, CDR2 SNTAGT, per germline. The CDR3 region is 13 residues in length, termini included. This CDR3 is CASSYSKDGADTC.

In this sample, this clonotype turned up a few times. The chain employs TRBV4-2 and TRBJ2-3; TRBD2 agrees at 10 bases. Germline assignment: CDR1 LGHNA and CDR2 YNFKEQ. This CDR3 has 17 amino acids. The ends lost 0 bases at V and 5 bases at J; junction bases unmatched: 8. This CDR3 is CASSQDRQRGGGDTQYF. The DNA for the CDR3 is TGTGCCAGCAGCCAAGATAGACAGCGGGGGGGCGGAGATACGCAGTATTTT.

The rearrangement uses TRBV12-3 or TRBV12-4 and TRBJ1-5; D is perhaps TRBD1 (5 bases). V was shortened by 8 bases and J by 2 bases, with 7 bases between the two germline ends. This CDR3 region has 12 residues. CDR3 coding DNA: TGTGCCAGCCAGGGTGGCAATCAGCCCCAGCATTTT. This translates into CASQGGNQPQHF.

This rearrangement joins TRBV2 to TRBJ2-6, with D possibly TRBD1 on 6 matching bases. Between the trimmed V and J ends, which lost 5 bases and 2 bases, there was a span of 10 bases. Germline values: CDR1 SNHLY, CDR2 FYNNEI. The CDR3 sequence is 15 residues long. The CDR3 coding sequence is TGTGCCAGCAGTCAGGGGAAGGCTGGGGCCAACGTCCTGACTTTC. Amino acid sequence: CASSQGKAGANVLTF. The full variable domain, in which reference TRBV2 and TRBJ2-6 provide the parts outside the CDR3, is EPEVTQTPSHQVTQMGQEVILRCVPISNHLYFYWYRQILGQKVEFLVSFYNNEISEKSEIFDDQFSVERPDGSNFTLKIRSTKLEDSAMYFCASSQGKAGANVLTFGAGSRLTVL.

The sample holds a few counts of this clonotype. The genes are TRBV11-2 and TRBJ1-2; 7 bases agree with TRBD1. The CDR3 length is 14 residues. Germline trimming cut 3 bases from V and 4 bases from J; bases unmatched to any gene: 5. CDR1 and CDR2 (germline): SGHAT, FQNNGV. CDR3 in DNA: TGTGCCAGCAGCTTCGGACAGGCTGTCTATGGCTACACCTTC. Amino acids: CASSFGQAVYGYTF.